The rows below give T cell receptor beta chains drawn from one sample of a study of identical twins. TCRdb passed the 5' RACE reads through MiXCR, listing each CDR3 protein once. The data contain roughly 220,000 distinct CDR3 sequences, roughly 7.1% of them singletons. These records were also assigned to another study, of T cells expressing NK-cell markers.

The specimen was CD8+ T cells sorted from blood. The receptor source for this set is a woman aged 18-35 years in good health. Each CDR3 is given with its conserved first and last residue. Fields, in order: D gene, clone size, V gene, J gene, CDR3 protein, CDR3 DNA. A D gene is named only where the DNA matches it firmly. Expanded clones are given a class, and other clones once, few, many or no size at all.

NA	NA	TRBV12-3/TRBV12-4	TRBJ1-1	CASSLGAVAFF	TGTGCCAGCAGTTTAGGGGCGGTAGCTTTCTTT
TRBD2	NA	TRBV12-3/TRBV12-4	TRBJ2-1	CASSLFTGGPSNEQFF	TGTGCCAGCAGTTTATTCACGGGGGGTCCGTCCAATGAGCAGTTCTTC
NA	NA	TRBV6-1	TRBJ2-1	CASSDIGGPNNEQFF	TGTGCCAGCAGTGATATCGGCGGGCCGAACAATGAGCAGTTCTTC
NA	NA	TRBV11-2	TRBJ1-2	CASSLGVGNGYTF	TGTGCCAGCAGCTTAGGTGTAGGGAATGGCTACACCTTC
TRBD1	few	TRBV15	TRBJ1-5	CATSSGTASNQPQHF	TGTGCCACCAGCTCGGGGACAGCTAGCAATCAGCCCCAGCATTTT
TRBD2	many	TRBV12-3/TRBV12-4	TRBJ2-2	CASSPIAGAFGIGELFF	TGTGCCAGCAGTCCTATAGCGGGAGCGTTTGGAATCGGGGAGCTGTTTTTT
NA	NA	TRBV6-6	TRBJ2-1	CASSYASGAEQFF	TGTGCCAGCAGTTACGCGTCTGGGGCGGAGCAGTTCTTC
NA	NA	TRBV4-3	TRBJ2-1	CASSQGTNLRNEQFF	TGCGCCAGCAGCCAAGGGACTAACTTAAGGAATGAGCAGTTCTTC
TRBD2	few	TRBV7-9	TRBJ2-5	CASSDQILAGQETQYF	TGTGCCAGCAGCGACCAAATACTAGCGGGACAAGAGACCCAGTACTTC
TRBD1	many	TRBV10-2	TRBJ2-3	CASRDRPPTDTQYF	TGCGCCAGTCGGGACAGGCCCCCGACAGATACGCAGTATTTT
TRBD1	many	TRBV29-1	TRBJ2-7	CSVRTGVEQYF	TGCAGCGTTCGGACAGGGGTAGAGCAGTACTTC
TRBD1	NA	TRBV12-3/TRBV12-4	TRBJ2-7	CASSWGQSYEQYF	TGTGCCAGCAGCTGGGGACAGTCCTACGAGCAGTACTTC
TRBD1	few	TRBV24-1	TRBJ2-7	CATPWWDREDEQYF	TGTGCCACCCCTTGGTGGGACAGGGAGGACGAGCAGTACTTC
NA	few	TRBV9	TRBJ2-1	CASSVAYNEQFF	TGTGCCAGCAGCGTAGCGTACAATGAGCAGTTCTTC
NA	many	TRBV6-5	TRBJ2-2	CASSYGLNTGELFF	TGTGCCAGCAGTTACGGACTCAACACCGGGGAGCTGTTTTTT
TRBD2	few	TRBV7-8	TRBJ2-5	CASSFLAGGQEETQYF	TGTGCCAGCAGCTTTTTAGCGGGGGGGCAGGAAGAGACCCAGTACTTC
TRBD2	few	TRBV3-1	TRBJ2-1	CASSQPGGLQFF	TGTGCCAGCAGCCAACCGGGGGGATTGCAGTTCTTC
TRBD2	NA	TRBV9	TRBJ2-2	CASSTRLAGNTGELFF	TGTGCCAGCAGCACCCGACTAGCGGGAAACACCGGGGAGCTGTTTTTT
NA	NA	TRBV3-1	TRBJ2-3	CASSHPGAGLVGTDTQYF	TGTGCCAGCAGCCACCCGGGGGCGGGCCTCGTGGGGACAGATACGCAGTATTTT
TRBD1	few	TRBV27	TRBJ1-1	CASSRTGGAEAFF	TGTGCCAGCAGTAGGACAGGGGGAGCTGAAGCTTTCTTT
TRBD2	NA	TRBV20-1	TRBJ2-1	CSAIGLAGYNEQFF	TGCAGTGCTATAGGACTAGCGGGGTATAATGAGCAGTTCTTC
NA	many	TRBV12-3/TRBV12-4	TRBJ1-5	CASSPSEAGGVF	TGTGCCAGCAGCCCCTCCGAAGCGGGGGGGGTTTTT
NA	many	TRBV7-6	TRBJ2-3	CASSLIQVPDTQYF	TGTGCCAGCAGCTTAATTCAAGTCCCAGATACGCAGTATTTT
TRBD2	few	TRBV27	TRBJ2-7	CASSLLWLAGYEQYF	TGTGCCAGCAGTCTCCTTTGGCTAGCGGGCTACGAGCAGTACTTC
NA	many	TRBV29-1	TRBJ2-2	CSVDSLNTGELFF	TGCAGCGTTGATAGCCTGAACACCGGGGAGCTGTTTTTT
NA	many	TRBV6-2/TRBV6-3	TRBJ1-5	CASSYLRNNQPQHF	TGTGCCAGCAGTTACCTACGGAACAATCAGCCCCAGCATTTT
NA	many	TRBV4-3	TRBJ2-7	CASSQDLRSGLTYEQYF	TGCGCCAGCAGCCAAGATCTTAGAAGCGGCTTGACGTACGAGCAGTACTTC
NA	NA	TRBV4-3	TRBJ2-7	CASSPEHSERWEQYF	TGCGCCAGCAGCCCAGAACACTCGGAGCGATGGGAGCAGTACTTC
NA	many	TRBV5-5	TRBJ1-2	CASSLAANYGYTF	TGTGCCAGCAGCTTGGCAGCTAACTATGGCTACACCTTC
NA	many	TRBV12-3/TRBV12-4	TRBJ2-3	CASSPSGTDTQYF	TGTGCCAGCAGTCCTTCTGGCACAGATACGCAGTATTTT
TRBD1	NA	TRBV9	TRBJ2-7	CASSVTPGQNYEQYF	TGTGCCAGCAGCGTTACACCGGGACAGAACTACGAGCAGTACTTC
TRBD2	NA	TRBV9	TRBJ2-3	CASSPGVGGSTDTQYF	TGTGCCAGCAGCCCCGGGGTGGGGGGGAGCACAGATACGCAGTATTTT
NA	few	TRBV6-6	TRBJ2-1	CASSTQGEQFF	TGTGCCAGCAGTACTCAGGGTGAGCAGTTCTTC
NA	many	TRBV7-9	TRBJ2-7	CASSPPLGEQYF	TGTGCCAGCAGCCCCCCTTTGGGCGAGCAGTACTTC
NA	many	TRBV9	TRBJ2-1	CASSVTSGPRVDEQFF	TGTGCCAGCAGCGTTACAAGCGGTCCAAGGGTAGATGAGCAGTTCTTC
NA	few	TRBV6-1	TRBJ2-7	CASSVGRTYEQYF	TGTGCCAGCAGTGTTGGCAGGACCTACGAGCAGTACTTC
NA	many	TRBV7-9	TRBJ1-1	CASSARGGDGGTEAFF	TGTGCCAGCAGCGCCAGGGGAGGGGATGGAGGCACTGAAGCTTTCTTT